This T cell receptor beta chain is drawn from a study of cytomegalovirus exposure and HLA in healthy donors. Study-level points and caveats: TCR beta chains numbering about 160 were designated cytomegalovirus-associated. Usually a TCR sequence was rare, but some public TCRs were found in many donors.

Nominal health characterized the donors when sampled, though unrecorded immune exposures were likely. The PCR contained 60 Vbeta and 13 Jbeta primers. Sequenced by immunoSEQ multiplex PCR; TCRdb stores in-frame clones only, minus some. The data show around 64,000 clones, about four fifths seen once. Germline-derived CDR1 and CDR2 are SGHRS and YFSETQ. Trimming removed 4 bases from V and 2 bases from J; junction bases left unmatched: 11. This CDR3 region has 16 residues. Of note for this clone: Antigen specificity is unknown.

This chain connects TRBV5-1 to TRBJ2-7; 8 bases match TRBD1. The origin of this receptor is a man aged 18-30 years in good health and CMV-seropositive. The specimen was PBMCs. Here the CDR3 DNA reads TGCGCCAGCAGCCCAACAGGGGGTGCCCTTACCTACGAGCAGTACTTC. Protein product: CASSPTGGALTYEQYF.